This TCR beta chain was sequenced in a study of identical twins. Study-wide results and caveats: Excess sharing between twins was weaker in beta out-of-frame sequences. Fewer insertions characterized abundant cord blood beta clonotypes, whereas memory repertoires showed none.

A word on this clonotype: Its antigen is as yet unknown.

This CDR3 has 14 residues. V shed 4 bases and J shed 4 bases, with 13 bases lying between them. The germline V gene encodes CDR1 MNHEY and CDR2 SVGEGT. It was template switching that added a universal primer site, and there were unique molecular identifiers on the cDNA. TCRdb passed the 5' RACE reads through MiXCR, listing each CDR3 protein once. The table lists 350,000 to 450,000 distinct CDR3 sequences, approximately 18% of them singletons. The origin of this receptor is a man aged 45-65 years in good health. Sequencing was performed on naive T cells sorted from blood. The chain joins TRBV6-2 or TRBV6-3 to TRBJ2-5, with D possibly being TRBD1 or TRBD2 (6 bases each). The CDR3 reads CASSSDGGPETQYF. The CDR3 region has the DNA TGTGCCAGCAGTTCGGACGGGGGCCCAGAGACCCAGTACTTC.